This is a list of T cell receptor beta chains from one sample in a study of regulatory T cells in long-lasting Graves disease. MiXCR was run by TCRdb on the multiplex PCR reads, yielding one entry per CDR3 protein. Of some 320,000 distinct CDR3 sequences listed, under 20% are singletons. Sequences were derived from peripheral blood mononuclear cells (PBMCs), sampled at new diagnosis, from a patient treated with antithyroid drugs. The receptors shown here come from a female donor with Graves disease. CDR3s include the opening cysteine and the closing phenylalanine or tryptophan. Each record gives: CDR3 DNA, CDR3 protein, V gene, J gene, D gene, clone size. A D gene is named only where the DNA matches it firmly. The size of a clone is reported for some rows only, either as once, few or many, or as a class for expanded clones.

TGTGCCAGCAGCTCCGACCAGACCAATACGCAGTATTTT	CASSSDQTNTQYF	TRBV7-3	TRBJ2-3	-	many
TGTGCCAGCAGTACTAGCGGGATCTCTGGGGCCAACGTCCTGACTTTC	CASSTSGISGANVLTF	TRBV28	TRBJ2-6	TRBD2	many
TGTGCCAGCAGTGCTCAGGGGGCAAGAGCTTTCTTT	CASSAQGARAFF	TRBV2	TRBJ1-1	TRBD1	-
TGTGCCAGCAACCTTGGGGGCGGGGGGACGGAGACCCAGTACTTC	CASNLGGGGTETQYF	TRBV9	TRBJ2-5	TRBD2	many
TGTGCCAGCAGTGAATATAACGGAGCCGTCCAAGAGACCCAGTACTTC	CASSEYNGAVQETQYF	TRBV25-1	TRBJ2-5	-	many
TGCAGTGCACACCCACCGGGACTAGCGGGAGTTCGAGAGCAGTACTTC	CSAHPPGLAGVREQYF	TRBV20-1	TRBJ2-7	TRBD2	-
TGTGCCAGCAGCTTAGTCAGAGACAGTACAGAAGGCTACACCTTC	CASSLVRDSTEGYTF	TRBV7-9	TRBJ1-2	-	many
TGTGCCTGGAGTGGACTGGGACCCAGCTCCTACAATGAGCAGTTCTTC	CAWSGLGPSSYNEQFF	TRBV30	TRBJ2-1	-	many
-	CASSTSTGPSSYEQYF	TRBV28	TRBJ2-7	-	-
TGTGCCAGCAGCTTAGCGTTTCAGGGGAGGAGTGGAAACACCATATATTTT	CASSLAFQGRSGNTIYF	TRBV7-6	TRBJ1-3	-	-
TGTGCCAGCAGAGGGACAGGGGGCCATCAGCCCCAGCATTTT	CASRGTGGHQPQHF	TRBV28	TRBJ1-5	TRBD1	many
TGTGCCAGCAGTTTATCCGGGACAGGGTCGGAGACCCAGTACTTC	CASSLSGTGSETQYF	TRBV27	TRBJ2-5	TRBD1	-
TGTGCCAGCAGCAGACAGGGGTTCGACGAGCAGTACTTC	CASSRQGFDEQYF	TRBV28	TRBJ2-7	TRBD1	many
TGTGCCAGCAGTCCGGGACACCAAATCTCTGGGGCCAACGTCCTGACTTTC	CASSPGHQISGANVLTF	TRBV27	TRBJ2-6	-	many
TGTGCCAGCAGCCCGACAGGGCGGACTGAAGCTTTCTTT	CASSPTGRTEAFF	TRBV7-9	TRBJ1-1	TRBD1	few
TGTGCCAGCAGTGGACAGTGGCGGGGGGGGCGAGGGTACTACGAGCAGTACTTC	CASSGQWRGGRGYYEQYF	TRBV6-1	TRBJ2-7	TRBD2	many
TGCAGCGTTGATCAGGGAAACTATGGCTACACCTTC	CSVDQGNYGYTF	TRBV29-1	TRBJ1-2	-	many
TGTGCCAGCAGTTTCCCCTCAGATACGCAGTATTTT	CASSFPSDTQYF	TRBV27	TRBJ2-3	-	-
TGTGCCAGCAGCTTAACGGTTAGTAGGAACGAGCAGTACTTC	CASSLTVSRNEQYF	TRBV7-9	TRBJ2-7	-	many
TGCAGTGCTCTCAGGGTAAAGGACGAGCAGTACTTC	CSALRVKDEQYF	TRBV20-1	TRBJ2-7	-	few
TGTGCCAGCTCATCGGACAGTTTGGGCACTGAAGCTTTCTTT	CASSSDSLGTEAFF	TRBV18	TRBJ1-1	-	-
TGTGCCAGCAGCTTCGAGGGAACAGATACGCAGTATTTT	CASSFEGTDTQYF	TRBV11-2	TRBJ2-3	-	many
TGTGCCAGCAGCGTAGGGACCCCCGGGGGCTATGGCTACACCTTC	CASSVGTPGGYGYTF	TRBV13	TRBJ1-2	-	many
TGTGCCAGCAGCCTAAGCAGACTAGCGGGCCGCTACGAGCAGTACTTC	CASSLSRLAGRYEQYF	TRBV28	TRBJ2-7	TRBD2	many
TGTGCCAGCAGCTTAGGAGGGCCCCCGCTAGCGGGAGGGCCGGAGCAGTTCTTC	CASSLGGPPLAGGPEQFF	TRBV7-9	TRBJ2-1	TRBD2	many
TGTGCCAGCAGCAGGGGAGCGGGGGGGCAGTACTTC	CASSRGAGGQYF	TRBV11-2	TRBJ2-7	TRBD2	many
TGTGCCAGCAAGCAGTTGGGGGTTGGTGGCTACACCTTC	CASKQLGVGGYTF	TRBV2	TRBJ1-2	-	many
TGCAGCGTTGACGTGTTGTCTAGCGGGAAAAGCTACTACGAGCAGTACTTC	CSVDVLSSGKSYYEQYF	TRBV29-1	TRBJ2-7	TRBD2	-
TGTGCCAGCAGCTTAGATTCGGGACAGTACTTC	CASSLDSGQYF	TRBV11-3	TRBJ2-5	-	-
TGTGCCAGCAGCTCGGGGAGGTCTAGCGGGAGTTGGGAGACCCAGTACTTC	CASSSGRSSGSWETQYF	TRBV5-8	TRBJ2-5	TRBD2	few
TGTGCCAGCAGTGAAGGGGGGTGGGACATTCAGTACTTC	CASSEGGWDIQYF	TRBV25-1	TRBJ2-4	-	many
TGCAGTGCTAGTCGGGCTAGCGGGAGGGCCGGCGACGCTGGGCAGTTCTTC	CSASRASGRAGDAGQFF	TRBV20-1	TRBJ2-1	TRBD2	many
TGTGCCAGCAGCTTTCAGGGGACTGTGGGATTAGATACGCAGTATTTT	CASSFQGTVGLDTQYF	TRBV7-2	TRBJ2-3	-	few
TGTGCCAGCTCACCAGAGCGAGTTGGCATGGATACGCAGTATTTT	CASSPERVGMDTQYF	TRBV18	TRBJ2-3	-	many
TGTGCCAGCAGCTTCGCAGGGGAGAGCACCGGGGAGCTGTTTTTT	CASSFAGESTGELFF	TRBV7-2	TRBJ2-2	-	many
TGTGCCAGCAGTTCTCGCTTCGGCCACGAGCAGTACTTC	CASSSRFGHEQYF	TRBV12-3/TRBV12-4	TRBJ2-7	-	-
TGTGCCAGCAGTTACGTAGGGGAGGGCTGGAATACGCAGTATTTT	CASSYVGEGWNTQYF	TRBV6-5	TRBJ2-3	TRBD2	many
TGTGCCAGCAGTATAAGACGCGGGTCAGAGACCCAGTACTTC	CASSIRRGSETQYF	TRBV25-1	TRBJ2-5	-	many
TGTGCCAGCAGTTCGGGTAGCGGTCCCTACGAGCAGTACTTC	CASSSGSGPYEQYF	TRBV27	TRBJ2-7	-	many
TGTGCCAGCAGTTTCCCCAGGGGGTATGGCTACACCTTC	CASSFPRGYGYTF	TRBV11-2	TRBJ1-2	TRBD1	many
TGTGCCAGCAGTCAAACCGCGACATCTACCTATGGCTACACCTTC	CASSQTATSTYGYTF	TRBV2	TRBJ1-2	-	many
TGTGCCAGCAACCGAGATAACACCGGGGAGCTGTTTTTT	CASNRDNTGELFF	TRBV6-1	TRBJ2-2	-	few
TGTGCCAGCAGTGAAGGGCACGGGACGGCAGATACGCAGTATTTT	CASSEGHGTADTQYF	TRBV2	TRBJ2-3	-	many